This TCR beta chain was identified during a study of T cells in localized non-small cell lung cancer. This CDR3 region has 16 residues. V lost 2 bases and J lost 1, with 13 bases in between. In germline, CDR1 is SGHTA, CDR2 FQGTGA. TCRdb keeps only in-frame clones here, not all; method: immunoSEQ multiplex PCR. The data hold about 72,000 clones, with 70% to 90% observed a single time. Points on this clone: What it binds is not known.

Study-level results: Increased T cell density in blood showed an association with longer overall survival. Appearing in adjacent lung were a median 57 of the top 100 tumor clones.

The receptor was isolated from a female donor older than 55 with stage I lung adenocarcinoma. The source was peripheral blood, collected before any cancer treatment. This sequence joins TRBV7-3 and TRBJ2-3; D is unclear. The CDR3 sequence: CASSLGLVAGTDTQYF. DNA for the CDR3: TGTGCCAGCAGCTTAGGATTGGTGGCGGGCACAGATACGCAGTATTTT.